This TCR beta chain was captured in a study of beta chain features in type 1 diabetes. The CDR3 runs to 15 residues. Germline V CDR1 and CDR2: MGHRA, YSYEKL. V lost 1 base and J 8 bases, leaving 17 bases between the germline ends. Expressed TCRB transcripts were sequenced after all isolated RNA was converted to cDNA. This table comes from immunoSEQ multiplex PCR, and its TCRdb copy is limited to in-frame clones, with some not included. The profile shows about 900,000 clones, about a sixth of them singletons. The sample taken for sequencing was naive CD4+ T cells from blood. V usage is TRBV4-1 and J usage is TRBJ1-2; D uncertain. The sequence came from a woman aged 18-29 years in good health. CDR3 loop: CASSQGREILIGYTF. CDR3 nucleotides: TGCGCCAGCAGCCAAGGGAGGGAGATATTAATAGGCTACACCTTC.